Presented here are 31 T cell receptor beta chains from one specimen sequenced in a study of CXCR3-negative and CXCR3-positive naive CD8 T cells (dated by TCRdb to about 2019). No antigens are known for them. Sequencer: NextSeq 550. The Human TCR Profiling Kit (MiLaboratory) was used to prepare UMI-labeled 5' RACE TRB cDNA libraries. TCRdb reanalyzed the reads, keeping one entry per CDR3 protein sequence and omitting DNA. This specimen's table enumerates about 110,000 distinct CDR3 sequences. 0.3% to 0.4% of the sample lies in the top ten. The study at large found these results: Compared with CXCR3-negative naive cells, CXCR3-positive naive cells had TRB CDR3s with higher hydrophobicity (lower Kidera factor 4), lower energy, and higher strength and volume indices.

The sequencing input was naive CXCR3+ CD8+ T cells from blood. Per the publication, the cell subset or site label means: CD45RO-CCR7+CD27+CD95- naive CD8+ T cells expressing CXCR3 (TNR3+). These receptors were obtained from a human donor in good health. Some clones in this sample may be carry-over from other donors' samples.

The rearrangement uses TRBV28 and TRBJ2-7; TCRdb returns TRBD1, unconfirmable since there is no DNA. The CDR3 spans 15 residues. Germline V lookup: CDR1 MDHEN, CDR2 SYDVKM. The CDR3 here is CASSFGDIVTNEQYF.

The J gene is TRBJ1-1, the V gene TRBV6-2 or TRBV6-3; the TCRdb call, TRBD1, lacks DNA for checking. CDR3 length equals 13 residues. The germline gives CDR1 MNHEY, CDR2 SVGEGT. The CDR3 loop reads CATRQALNTEAFF.

The V gene is TRBV29-1, the J gene TRBJ1-1. CDR1 and CDR2 from the germline V gene are SQVTM and ANQGSEA. The CDR3 is 13 residues long. Here the CDR3 reads CSVDSGDSSEAFF. Complete variable domain (other parts from reference TRBV29-1 and TRBJ1-1): SAVISQKPSRDICQRGTSLTIQCQVDSQVTMMFWYRQQPGQSLTLIATANQGSEATYESGFVIDKFPISRPNLTFSTLTVSNMSPEDSSIYLCSVDSGDSSEAFFGQGTRLTVV.

This rearrangement joins TRBV5-1 to TRBJ1-1. CDR1 and CDR2 (germline): SGHRS, YFSETQ. The CDR3 runs 14 residues. The chain's CDR3 is CASSFVEAGTEAFF.

V gene TRBV5-1 combines with J gene TRBJ2-7; TCRdb selects TRBD1, and the lack of DNA leaves this call unchecked. Looked up from germline, CDR1 is SGHRS and CDR2 is YFSETQ. The CDR3 spans 14 residues. CDR3 loop: CASSLATGNYEQYF.

This chain joins TRBV5-5 and TRBJ2-1. The CDR3 loop spans 16 amino acids. Germline-derived CDR1 and CDR2 are SGHKS and YYEKEE (reference sequence). Here the CDR3 reads CASSLSRVSSYNEQFF.

J is TRBJ2-1 and V is TRBV6-1; TCRdb picks TRBD2, but there is no DNA to check that call. CDR3 size: 16 residues. CDR1 and CDR2 from the germline V gene are MNHNS and SASEGT. CDR3 sequence: CASSVLGGTLYNEQFF.

The chain has TRBV2 and TRBJ2-3; TCRdb designates TRBD2, a call that cannot be tested without DNA. The CDR3 is 19 residues long. CDR1 and CDR2 (germline): SNHLY, FYNNEI. The CDR3 region is CASSHPGLAGGPGTDTQYF.

V and J are TRBV12-3 or TRBV12-4 and TRBJ2-1; lacking DNA, the TRBD1 call made by TCRdb goes unchecked. This CDR3 contains 15 residues. CDR3: CASSLSGGPYNEQFF.

The chain is built from TRBV5-1 and TRBJ2-3; TCRdb's assignment of TRBD1 cannot be checked, as there is no DNA. Germline assignment: CDR1 SGHRS and CDR2 YFSETQ. The CDR3 is made up of 15 amino acids. The CDR3 loop is CASSLGQVSTDTQYF. Full variable domain (outside the CDR3, taken from reference TRBV5-1 and TRBJ2-3): KAGVTQTPRYLIKTRGQQVTLSCSPISGHRSVSWYQQTPGQGLQFLFEYFSETQRNKGNFPGRFSGRQFSNSRSEMNVSTLELGDSALYLCASSLGQVSTDTQYFGPGTRLTVL.

V and J are TRBV5-6 and TRBJ2-1. The CDR3 sequence is 12 residues long. The germline V gene has CDR1 SGHDT and CDR2 YYEEEE. The chain's CDR3 is CASSLVRSEQFF.

The chain carries TRBV13 and TRBJ2-5; TCRdb's D call of TRBD2 is untestable without DNA. Germline CDR1 PRHDT, CDR2 FYEKMQ (reference sequence). There are 16 residues in the CDR3. CDR3 loop: CASSLSAGGWRETQYF. Supplemented by reference TRBV13 and TRBJ2-5, the full variable domain reads AAGVIQSPRHLIKEKRETATLKCYPIPRHDTVYWYQQGPGQDPQFLISFYEKMQSDKGSIPDRFSAQQFSDYHSELNMSSLELGDSALYFCASSLSAGGWRETQYFGPGTRLLVL.

The chain carries TRBV20-1 and TRBJ1-2; the D call from TCRdb, TRBD1, cannot be confirmed without DNA. Germline V lookup: CDR1 DFQATT, CDR2 SNEGSKA (reference sequence). The CDR3 length is 16 residues. The CDR3 sequence: CSARDVTGGTGYGYTF.

V usage is TRBV7-9 and J usage is TRBJ2-1; the TCRdb D gene call, TRBD2, has no DNA to confirm it. CDR1 and CDR2 from the germline V gene are SEHNR and FQNEAQ (reference sequence). The CDR3 totals 14 residues. CDR3 protein: CASSSPLAGGVQFF.

The V and J genes are TRBV29-1 and TRBJ2-7. Germline CDR1 is SQVTM and CDR2 is ANQGSEA. This CDR3 spans 11 amino acids. The CDR3 loop reads CSFRSGYEQYF.

V gene TRBV29-1 combines with J gene TRBJ2-1. This CDR3 region has 15 residues. The germline V gene has CDR1 SQVTM and CDR2 ANQGSEA. CDR3 sequence: CSVEDWVAIHNEQFF.

The chain recombines TRBV29-1 with TRBJ2-1. Looked up from germline, CDR1 is SQVTM and CDR2 is ANQGSEA. This CDR3 region has 11 residues. The CDR3 loop is CSVGKYNEQFF.

The V call is TRBV11-3, the J call TRBJ2-6; TCRdb's D call, TRBD1, is unchecked because there is no DNA. This CDR3 spans 15 amino acids. Germline values: CDR1 SGHNT, CDR2 YENEEA. CDR3 loop: CASSLTRGGANVLTF.

The chain uses TRBV5-4 and TRBJ2-7; checking the TCRdb D call of TRBD2 is not possible without DNA. The CDR3 totals 14 residues. CDR1 SGHNT and CDR2 YYREEE come from the germline V gene (reference sequence). This CDR3 is CASSFGSGGYEQYF.

The genes are TRBV20-1 and TRBJ2-7. CDR3 length: 15 amino acids. Germline V gene sequence: CDR1 DFQATT, CDR2 SNEGSKA (reference sequence). The CDR3 spells CSARVYVTGPYEQYF.

V usage is TRBV7-9 and J usage is TRBJ2-7; with no DNA, the TCRdb D assignment of TRBD1 cannot be verified. Germline V CDR1 and CDR2: SEHNR, FQNEAQ (reference sequence). This CDR3 has 16 amino acids. The CDR3 here is CASSSIGTRSSYEQYF.

This chain connects TRBV12-3 or TRBV12-4 to TRBJ1-1; the D call from TCRdb, TRBD1, cannot be confirmed without DNA. The CDR3 is made up of 13 amino acids. The CDR3 loop reads CASKWGSTTEAFF.

The V call is TRBV9, the J call TRBJ1-2; there is no DNA to check the TCRdb D call of TRBD1. Germline lookup yields CDR1 SGDLS and CDR2 YYNGEE. The CDR3 contains 13 residues. This CDR3 is CASSTQGYGGYTF.

The rearrangement uses TRBV3-1 and TRBJ2-1; TCRdb's D call, TRBD2, is unchecked because there is no DNA. This CDR3 region has 15 residues. The germline gives CDR1 LGHDT, CDR2 YNNKEL (reference sequence). CDR3 sequence: CASSHSLAGGDEQFF.

The chain joins TRBV2 to TRBJ2-1; TCRdb gives TRBD1 as the D gene, but with no DNA this cannot be confirmed. The CDR3 is 14 amino acids. Germline loops: CDR1 SNHLY, CDR2 FYNNEI. The CDR3 sequence is CASTPSTPYNEQFF.

This sequence joins TRBV29-1 and TRBJ2-3; TCRdb's D gene call, TRBD2, goes unchecked for lack of DNA. CDR1 is SQVTM and CDR2 is ANQGSEA in the germline V gene. The CDR3 length is 14 residues. The CDR3 spells CSGLAGLYRGTQYF.

V is TRBV7-9 and J is TRBJ2-1; TCRdb indicates TRBD1, and absent DNA this call remains unverified. Germline V lookup: CDR1 SEHNR, CDR2 FQNEAQ (reference sequence). The CDR3 runs 16 residues. This CDR3 reads CASSSGTGYSYNEQFF. Together with reference TRBV7-9 and TRBJ2-1, the CDR3 gives the full variable domain: DTGVSQNPRHKITKRGQNVTFRCDPISEHNRLYWYRQTLGQGPEFLTYFQNEAQLEKSRLLSDRFSAERPKGSFSTLEIQRTEQGDSAMYLCASSSGTGYSYNEQFFGPGTRLTVL.

This sequence joins TRBV20-1 and TRBJ2-7. CDR1 is DFQATT and CDR2 is SNEGSKA in the germline V gene (reference sequence). The CDR3 is made up of 13 amino acids. The CDR3 sequence is CSARLTGNYEQYF.

The genes are TRBV20-1 and TRBJ2-5. CDR3 length equals 14 residues. The germline V gene has CDR1 DFQATT and CDR2 SNEGSKA (reference sequence). The CDR3 loop reads CSARDLQGQETQYF.

J is TRBJ2-4 and V is TRBV11-3; the D gene TCRdb calls, TRBD2, cannot be checked with no DNA. The CDR3 totals 16 residues. Germline loops: CDR1 SGHNT, CDR2 YENEEA. CDR3 loop: CASSLLGASGGHIQYF.

V is TRBV2 and J is TRBJ2-3; TCRdb's D call of TRBD1 is untestable without DNA. The CDR3 has 15 residues. Germline CDR1 is SNHLY and CDR2 is FYNNEI. Here the CDR3 reads CASRETGSRTDTQYF.